These 24 T cell receptor beta chains were all obtained from the same sample, sequenced in a study of blood T cell repertoires in COVID-19. Profiling relied on immunoSEQ multiplex PCR, and the TCRdb table lists in-frame clones only, not all of them. The profile shows around 140,000 clones, 65% to 80% of them singletons. What was sequenced was peripheral blood. The receptor source for this set is a man over 45 with acute or convalescent COVID-19.

This rearrangement joins TRBV29-1 to TRBJ2-5, with TRBD1 matching 8 bases. The length of the CDR3 is 14 residues. CDR1 is SQVTM and CDR2 is ANQGSEA in the germline V gene. Trimming at V came to 3 bases and at J to 5 bases, leaving 8 bases not matched to a gene. In nucleotides, the CDR3 is TGCAGCGTTGACAGGACAGGGACGTGGGAGACCCAGTACTTC. The encoded protein is CSVDRTGTWETQYF.

The gene calls are TRBV28 and TRBJ2-7; 7 nucleotides match TRBD1. Germline V gene lookup returns CDR1 MDHEN and CDR2 SYDVKM. CDR3 length equals 14 residues. Trimming at V came to 5 bases and at J to 2 bases, leaving 6 bases not matched to a gene. The DNA for the CDR3 is TGTGCCAGCAGTGACAGGGTAAGGGCCTACGAGCAGTACGTC. This translates into CASSDRVRAYEQYV.

The V and J genes are TRBV19 and TRBJ1-6, with TRBD1 matching 8 bases. Germline CDR1 reads LNHDA; CDR2 reads SQIVND (reference sequence). Trimming cost V 4 bases and J 8 bases; bases outside gene matches: 4. The length of the CDR3 is 14 residues. The CDR3 DNA follows: TGTGCCAGTAGTACCACAGGGGGGGATTCACCCCTCCACTTT. Protein sequence: CASSTTGGDSPLHF.

The chain uses TRBV15 and TRBJ1-4, with D unresolved. CDR1 LNHNV and CDR2 YYDKDF come from the germline V gene (reference sequence). V lost 9 bases to trimming and J lost 5 bases, with 16 bases between them. The CDR3 is 14 amino acids. The CDR3 loop reads CATGGVDSNEKLFF. Written as DNA, the CDR3 is TGTGCCACGGGCGGGGTGGACTCGAATGAAAAACTGTTTTTT.

This chain joins TRBV19 and TRBJ1-1; TRBD1 agrees at 7 bases. Germline CDR1 is LNHDA and CDR2 is SQIVND (reference sequence). V lost 5 bases and J lost 4; bases outside the gene matches: 16. The CDR3 length is 17 residues. The CDR3 DNA is TGTGCCAGTAGTGTCCGAACGGGAAGACAGGGAGGCACTGAAGCTTTCTTT. Protein product: CASSVRTGRQGGTEAFF.

The chain combines TRBV3-1 (or the pseudogene TRBV3-2) with TRBJ1-1; maybe TRBD1 (5 bases). Germline CDR1 and CDR2: LGHDT and YNNKEL (reference sequence). V lost 3 bases, J lost 5 bases, and 13 bases lay in between. The CDR3 is made up of 14 amino acids. This chain's CDR3 is CASSHVGDLTEAFF. Here the CDR3 DNA reads TGTGCCAGCAGCCATGTAGGGGATTTAACTGAAGCTTTCTTT.

The gene calls are TRBV21-1 and TRBJ1-3. TRBV21-1 is assigned pseudogene status. The CDR3 has 16 amino acids. CDR3 sequence reads: CASTTGTYDSGNTIYF. DNA of the CDR3: TGTGCCAGCACCACCGGGACTTACGACTCTGGAAACACCATATATTTT.

This sequence joins TRBV19 and TRBJ1-3; D is possibly TRBD1 (6 bases). This CDR3 comprises 14 residues. Germline values: CDR1 LNHDA, CDR2 SQIVND (reference sequence). V shed 10 bases and J shed 13 bases, with 26 bases lying between them. In nucleotides, the CDR3 is TGTGCCACCCGGGGGGCAGAGTTTGCTACCCATATATATTTT. It encodes CATRGAEFATHIYF.

Remarks on this clone: The sample has other DNA sequences that encode this CDR3 too. V usage is TRBV2 and J usage is TRBJ2-5; D is possibly TRBD1 (6 bases). Germline V gene sequence: CDR1 SNHLY, CDR2 FYNNEI. The ends were cut back, 4 bases at V and 3 bases at J, with 9 bases in the middle. The CDR3 loop spans 13 amino acids. In DNA form, the CDR3 reads TGTGCCAGCAGTGTCAGGGGAGAAGAGACCCAGTACTTC. This encodes CASSVRGEETQYF.

The chain uses TRBV20-1 and TRBJ1-1; D gene ambiguous. This CDR3 is built from 11 residues. V lost 3 bases to trimming and J lost 7 bases, with 9 bases between them. Germline values: CDR1 DFQATT, CDR2 SNEGSKA (reference sequence). CDR3 coding DNA: TGCAGTGCTAGTCAAACAGATGAAGCTTTCTTT. Its translation: CSASQTDEAFF.

This clone was seen just once. The gene calls are TRBV6-1 and TRBJ1-6; TRBD1 matches at 7 bases. V was pared by 3 bases and J by 7 bases, with 6 bases of the junction left unmatched. CDR1 is MNHNS, CDR2 SASEGT, per germline. The CDR3 covers 15 residues. Here the CDR3 reads CASSDQGQSNSPLHF. Written as DNA, the CDR3 is TGTGCCAGCAGTGATCAGGGACAGTCGAATTCACCCCTCCACTTT.

J is TRBJ1-5 and V is TRBV27; 8 bases agree with TRBD1. Germline loops: CDR1 MNHEY, CDR2 SMNVEV (reference sequence). With 6 bases clipped from V and 9 bases from J, the junction kept 10 bases outside the gene matches. The CDR3 loop spans 14 amino acids. The DNA for the CDR3 is TGTGCCAGCAGGGTGGGACAGGTCGAGGGGCCCCAGCATTTT. It translates to CASRVGQVEGPQHF.

The chain uses TRBV2 and TRBJ1-1, with 9 positions matching TRBD1. This CDR3 is built from 19 residues. The V gene end was trimmed by 0 bases and the J gene end by 2 bases; junction bases not matched to a gene: 13. The germline V gene encodes CDR1 SNHLY and CDR2 FYNNEI. The CDR3 coding sequence is TGTGCCAGCAGTGAAGCTAGGATAGGACAGGGGAGAAGAAACACTGAAGCTTTCTTT. It is translated as CASSEARIGQGRRNTEAFF.

Points on this clone: This sample also contains other DNA sequences that code for the same CDR3. The chain links TRBV5-1 to TRBJ1-1, with D possibly being TRBD1 (5 bases). CDR3 length: 14 amino acids. V was cut by 0 bases and J by 5 bases, with 11 bases left in between. From germline, CDR1 is SGHRS and CDR2 YFSETQ. The CDR3 nucleotides are TGCGCCAGCAGCTTGGTAGGGGCTGGGACTGAAGCTTTCTTT. Encoded protein: CASSLVGAGTEAFF.

This clone was seen only once. The chain combines TRBV10-3 with TRBJ1-2, with 7 positions matching TRBD1. CDR1 is ENHRY and CDR2 is SYGVKD in the germline V gene. The CDR3 extends over 15 amino acids. V lost 0 bases to trimming and J lost 4 bases; unmatched junction nucleotides: 5. The CDR3 loop reads CAISESISGGYGYTF. The CDR3 DNA reads as TGTGCCATCAGTGAGTCGATTTCAGGGGGCTATGGCTACACCTTC.

The chain carries TRBV7-8 and TRBJ1-1; D is uncertain. The germline V and J ends were trimmed by 5 bases and 1 base, with 8 bases remaining between them. CDR1 SGHVS and CDR2 FQNEAQ come from the germline V gene. The CDR3 extends over 13 amino acids. The CDR3 is CASSLSRNTEAFF. The CDR3 DNA follows: TGTGCCAGCAGCCTAAGTAGGAACACTGAAGCTTTCTTT.

The rearrangement joins TRBV30 to TRBJ1-1; D may be TRBD1 (5 bases). Germline CDR1 is GTSNPN and CDR2 is SVGIG (reference sequence). The V gene lost 1 base and the J gene lost 4 bases, with 19 bases spanning the gap. The CDR3 spans 16 residues. In nucleotides, the CDR3 is TGTGCCTGGAGTGCTATATGGGCAGGGTCGGTCACTGAAGCTTTCTTT. Protein: CAWSAIWAGSVTEAFF.

This clone has more than one count but fewer than ten. This chain uses TRBV11-2 with TRBJ2-6; maybe TRBD1 (5 bases). The CDR3 length is 16 residues. V lost 3 bases and J 0 bases, leaving 9 bases between the germline ends. Germline-derived CDR1 and CDR2 are SGHAT and FQNNGV. The CDR3 nucleotides read TGTGCCAGCAGCTTTCAGGGCAACTCTGGGGCCAACGTCCTGACTTTC. Its translation is CASSFQGNSGANVLTF.

In nucleotides, the CDR3 is TGTGCCAGTAGTATAAGGTCAGGGTCTGAAGCTTTCTTT. Translation: CASSIRSGSEAFF. The chain employs TRBV19 and TRBJ1-1; D might be TRBD1 (5 bases). The CDR3 has 13 residues. The germline gives CDR1 LNHDA, CDR2 SQIVND (reference sequence). V lost 2 bases and J 6 bases, leaving 10 bases between the germline ends.

The rearrangement uses TRBV19 and TRBJ2-7; 7 nucleotides agree with TRBD2. CDR3 size: 15 residues. J was trimmed by 3 bases and V by 5 bases; bases with no gene match: 10. Germline CDR1 reads LNHDA; CDR2 reads SQIVND (reference sequence). CDR3 DNA sequence: TGTGCCAGTAGTGTCTCAGCGGGACTTCTCTACGAGCAGTACTTC. It yields the protein CASSVSAGLLYEQYF.

This clone was counted a single time. The chain links TRBV6-5 to TRBJ1-4; D might be TRBD1 (5 bases). The germline V and J ends were trimmed by 2 bases and 8 bases, with 12 bases remaining between them. Germline V gene sequence: CDR1 MNHEY, CDR2 SVGAGI. This CDR3 contains 14 residues. The CDR3 here is CASSYGRQGEKLFF. Written as DNA, the CDR3 is TGTGCCAGCAGTTACGGCCGGCAGGGCGAAAAACTGTTTTTT.

The chain links TRBV14 to TRBJ1-3; D is ambiguous. The germline gives CDR1 SGHDN, CDR2 FVKESK. CDR3 size: 15 residues. V was cut by 1 base and J by 0 bases, with 7 bases left in between. DNA of the CDR3: TGTGCCAGCAGCCAAGTCTCCGGCTCTGGAAACACCATATATTTT. Encoded protein: CASSQVSGSGNTIYF.

The chain couples TRBV27 to TRBJ2-1, with 7 positions matching TRBD1. Germline V lookup: CDR1 MNHEY, CDR2 SMNVEV (reference sequence). V lost 7 bases and J lost 3; bases outside the gene matches: 15. The CDR3 length is 17 residues. This CDR3 is CASIPRGGSGGYNEQFF. The CDR3 DNA follows: TGTGCCAGCATCCCACGAGGAGGTTCAGGGGGCTACAATGAGCAGTTCTTC.

The chain carries TRBV2 and TRBJ1-1; 10 positions match TRBD1. Unmatched junction bases numbered 2, after V lost 4 bases and J lost 3 bases. Germline loops: CDR1 SNHLY, CDR2 FYNNEI. The CDR3 length is 14 residues. CDR3 residues: CASSATGGHTEAFF. The CDR3 coding sequence is TGTGCCAGCAGTGCGACAGGGGGCCACACTGAAGCTTTCTTT.